The next 31 T cell receptor beta chains were all read from a single sample in a study of T-cell reconstitution after alpha-beta-depleted transplantation in children. Preparation of the TCRbeta library was carried out with unique molecular identifiers. One entry per CDR3 protein results from TCRdb running MiXCR on the PCR reads. Counted here are a few hundred thousand distinct CDR3 sequences, roughly 44% occurring once; the ten biggest clones make up under 35%. Specimen: PBMCs, collected before TCRalphabeta/CD19-depleted stem cell transplant. Receptors originate from a girl aged 2 to 9 with aplastic anemia, due to receive a stem cell transplant.

This clonotype was detected only a few times. The chain joins TRBV29-1 to TRBJ2-6; TRBD2 might be the D (6 bases). The V gene's germline CDR1 is SQVTM and CDR2 ANQGSEA. The CDR3 loop spans 17 amino acids. V lost 3 bases, J lost 0 bases, and 15 bases lay in between. In DNA form, the CDR3 reads TGCAGCGTTGATGGGGAGGACTCTGACTCTGGGGCCAACGTCCTGACTTTC. Translated: CSVDGEDSDSGANVLTF.

This clonotype was seen a few times. The V gene is TRBV24-1, the J gene TRBJ2-2; possible D gene TRBD2, 5 bases. Germline V gene sequence: CDR1 KGHDR, CDR2 SFDVKD. This CDR3 contains 12 residues. V lost 9 bases, J lost 5 bases, and 9 bases lay in between. CDR3 amino acids: CATRRRTGELFF. CDR3 nucleotides: TGTGCCACCCGTAGGAGGACCGGGGAGCTGTTTTTT.

The genes are TRBV20-1 and TRBJ1-4; D call uncertain. V was clipped by 3 bases and J by 4 bases, with 9 bases between them. Germline V gene sequence: CDR1 DFQATT, CDR2 SNEGSKA (reference sequence). CDR3 size: 13 residues. The CDR3 DNA sequence: TGCAGTGCTAGTCTGTCAGATAATGAAAAACTGTTTTTT. This gives the protein CSASLSDNEKLFF.

This chain connects TRBV28 to TRBJ2-7; the D gene is possibly TRBD1 (7 bases). There are 14 residues in the CDR3. Trimming took 6 bases from V and 3 from J, leaving 15 bases between them. Germline V gives CDR1 MDHEN, CDR2 SYDVKM. CDR3 nucleotide sequence: TGTGCCAGCAGGGAGGGACAGTCGCTCTACGAGCAGTACTTC. Translation: CASREGQSLYEQYF.

The chain couples TRBV5-1 to TRBJ2-1; TRBD2 matches 9 bases. Germline V gene sequence: CDR1 SGHRS, CDR2 YFSETQ. V lost 0 bases and J lost 0; bases outside the gene matches: 10. This CDR3 region has 19 residues. The CDR3 coding sequence is TGCGCCAGCAGCTTGGCCTGGGCTAGCGGGGCTAGCTCCTACAATGAGCAGTTCTTC. Protein product: CASSLAWASGASSYNEQFF.

The V and J genes are TRBV7-8 and TRBJ2-1; 8 nucleotides line up with TRBD2. The CDR3 extends over 16 amino acids. The junction had 4 bases not matched to a gene; V was cut back by 1 base and J by 2 bases. Germline V lookup: CDR1 SGHVS, CDR2 FQNEAQ. The CDR3: CASSLEAGGTYNEQFF. The CDR3, as DNA: TGTGCCAGCAGCTTAGAGGCGGGAGGAACCTACAATGAGCAGTTCTTC. The full variable domain, with the rest looked up from reference TRBV7-8 and TRBJ2-1, is GAGVSQSPRYKVAKRGQDVALRCDPISGHVSLFWYQQALGQGPEFLTYFQNEAQLDKSGLPSDRFFAERPEGSVSTLKIQRTQQEDSAVYLCASSLEAGGTYNEQFFGPGTRLTVL.

The V call is TRBV5-5, the J call TRBJ2-7; TRBD2 agrees at 8 bases. The CDR3 is 15 residues long. The germline V gene encodes CDR1 SGHKS and CDR2 YYEKEE (reference sequence). With 0 bases clipped from V and 5 bases from J, the junction kept 7 bases outside the gene matches. CDR3 loop: CASSLEGTRLDEQYF. The DNA of the CDR3 is TGTGCCAGCAGCTTGGAGGGGACTAGGCTCGACGAGCAGTACTTC.

The chain couples TRBV7-9 to TRBJ2-5; D gene ambiguous. Germline V gene sequence: CDR1 SEHNR, CDR2 FQNEAQ (reference sequence). V was cut by 3 bases and J by 1 base, with 18 bases left in between. This CDR3 has 17 residues. CDR3 loop: CASSFDRFQSLQETQYF. The CDR3 coding sequence is TGTGCCAGCAGCTTTGACCGATTCCAAAGCCTCCAAGAGACCCAGTACTTC.

This clonotype was counted many times. CDR3 coding DNA: TGTGCCAGCAGTCCGACAGGGAGGATGGGCACTGAAGCTTTCTTT. Its translation is CASSPTGRMGTEAFF. This rearrangement joins TRBV12-3 or TRBV12-4 to TRBJ1-1; TRBD1 matches 7 bases. Trimming took 5 bases from V and 4 from J; bases not matched to a gene: 10. The CDR3 consists of 15 residues.

The chain uses TRBV18 and TRBJ1-4; no definite D call. Germline V gene lookup returns CDR1 KGHSH and CDR2 LQKENI. The ends were cut back, 1 base at V and 0 bases at J, with 6 bases in the middle. The CDR3 extends over 15 amino acids. The CDR3 DNA follows: TGTGCCAGCTCACCACAGGGTGCAACTAATGAAAAACTGTTTTTT. Its protein product is CASSPQGATNEKLFF.

This rearrangement joins TRBV3-1 to TRBJ2-3; D possibly matches TRBD1 or TRBD2 (5 bases each). This CDR3 comprises 15 residues. Trimming stripped 6 bases from V and 0 bases from J, with 13 bases between. Germline V gene data show CDR1 as LGHDT and CDR2 as YNNKEL (reference sequence). The CDR3 protein is CASRRDPSSTDTQYF. CDR3 in DNA: TGTGCCAGCAGACGGGACCCATCTAGCACAGATACGCAGTATTTT.

The V call is TRBV29-1, the J call TRBJ2-2; TRBD1 might be the D (5 bases). V gave up 2 bases and J gave up 6 bases, with 10 bases separating them. In germline, CDR1 is SQVTM, CDR2 ANQGSEA. This CDR3 region has 13 residues. The CDR3 is CSVEMGPAGELFF. The CDR3 DNA sequence: TGCAGCGTTGAAATGGGGCCGGCCGGGGAGCTGTTTTTT.

This chain links TRBV6-5 with TRBJ2-1; D may correspond to TRBD1 or TRBD2 (5 bases each). CDR1 and CDR2 (germline): MNHEY, SVGAGI. There are 12 residues in the CDR3. Trimming removed 7 bases at V and 8 bases at J, with 12 bases between. CDR3 in amino acids: CASTSRGYEQFF. DNA of the CDR3: TGTGCCAGCACCTCGAGGGGCTATGAGCAGTTCTTC.

The chain recombines TRBV6-1 with TRBJ2-1, with 10 positions matching TRBD2. Germline CDR1 is MNHNS and CDR2 is SASEGT. With 5 bases clipped from V and 7 bases from J, the junction kept 8 bases outside the gene matches. This CDR3 has 15 residues. The DNA of the CDR3 is TGTGCCAGCAGTACCCCTAGCGGGAGATTAAATGAGCAGTTCTTC. It encodes CASSTPSGRLNEQFF.

This clonotype was recorded many times. V gene TRBV5-1 combines with J gene TRBJ2-2; 7 nucleotides match TRBD2. CDR1 is SGHRS and CDR2 is YFSETQ in the germline V gene. The CDR3 spans 15 residues. V dropped 2 bases and J dropped 1; count of bases not matched to a gene: 2. CDR3: CASSLQRGNTGELFF. CDR3 sequence (DNA): TGCGCCAGCAGCTTACAGCGGGGGAACACCGGGGAGCTGTTTTTT.

This clonotype was seen at least ten times. This chain links TRBV5-1 with TRBJ1-3; D ambiguous. V lost 4 bases and J lost 4, with 12 bases in between. The CDR3 has 14 amino acids. Germline CDR1 is SGHRS and CDR2 is YFSETQ. The CDR3 sequence: CASSPGSTGNTIYF. The CDR3 DNA reads as TGCGCCAGCAGCCCCGGGTCTACAGGAAACACCATATATTTT.

With respect to this clonotype: Being one base from a much bigger clone, this may be a read error. The chain is built from TRBV7-2 and TRBJ2-7, with TRBD2 identical over 12 bases. Germline values: CDR1 SGHTA, CDR2 FQGNSA. This CDR3 comprises 16 residues. The DNA for the CDR3 is TGTGCCAGCAGCTTAAGACTAGCGGGAGATGGATACGAGCAGTCCTTC. It yields the protein CASSLRLAGDGYEQSF.

This chain connects TRBV28 to TRBJ2-1; D possibly uses TRBD1 or TRBD2 (5 bases each). CDR3 length equals 14 residues. In germline, CDR1 is MDHEN, CDR2 SYDVKM. V was clipped by 5 bases and J by 6 bases, with 14 bases between them. CDR3 sequence (DNA): TGTGCCAGCAGTGACGGGACCCTGGCCAATGAGCAGTTCTTC. This codes for CASSDGTLANEQFF.

This chain uses TRBV20-1 with TRBJ2-7; a weak D match, TRBD2 (7 bases). The length of the CDR3 is 12 residues. In germline, CDR1 is DFQATT, CDR2 SNEGSKA (reference sequence). Deletions cut 6 bases from V and 4 bases from J, with 13 bases between. DNA of the CDR3: TGCAGTGCCGCGGGGGCGTTTTACGAGCAGTACTTC. This encodes CSAAGAFYEQYF.

The chain uses TRBV27 and TRBJ2-3, with 9 bases that match TRBD1. The length of the CDR3 is 16 residues. Germline V CDR1 and CDR2: MNHEY, SMNVEV (reference sequence). The V gene end was trimmed by 7 bases and the J gene end by 5 bases; junction bases not matched to a gene: 13. CDR3: CASTPPRGTGRDTQYF. The DNA for the CDR3 is TGTGCCAGCACTCCTCCGCGCGGGACAGGGAGAGATACGCAGTATTTT.

The chain carries TRBV12-3 or TRBV12-4 and TRBJ2-3; D tentatively reads TRBD1 or TRBD2 (6 bases each). There are 13 residues in the CDR3. Deletions cut 3 bases from V and 7 bases from J, with 11 bases between. The CDR3 region has the DNA TGTGCCAGCAGTTTCGGGGGCGGGAATACGCAGTATTTT. Translation: CASSFGGGNTQYF.

The chain recombines TRBV7-2 with TRBJ2-1; TRBD2 matches at 12 bases. J lost 11 bases, V lost 0 bases, and 8 bases had no gene match. This CDR3 comprises 16 residues. Germline V CDR1 and CDR2: SGHTA, FQGNSA. For the CDR3, the DNA is TGTGCCAGCAGCTTAGCGCTGGCTAGCGGGAGGGCTAAGCAGTTCTTC. The encoded protein is CASSLALASGRAKQFF.

This clonotype was counted a few times. This chain connects TRBV20-1 to TRBJ2-5; TRBD2 aligns across 15 bases. Losses at the gene ends were 6 bases for V and 5 bases for J; bases not matched to a gene: 13. The CDR3 extends over 17 amino acids. Germline CDR1 reads DFQATT; CDR2 reads SNEGSKA (reference sequence). CDR3 residues: CSAVNRGGTSGRETQYF. In DNA form, the CDR3 reads TGCAGTGCCGTTAACAGGGGGGGGACTAGCGGGAGGGAGACCCAGTACTTC.

This chain links TRBV20-1 with TRBJ2-1; 7 nucleotides agree with TRBD1. After removal of 0 bases from V and 5 bases from J, the junction contained 7 bases not matched to a gene. The germline V gene encodes CDR1 DFQATT and CDR2 SNEGSKA (reference sequence). This CDR3 has 15 amino acids. CDR3 nucleotide sequence: TGCAGTGCTAGAGATTCGCAGGGGGTGGACAATGAGCAGTTCTTC. Amino acid sequence: CSARDSQGVDNEQFF.

This clonotype was recorded at least ten times. The chain employs TRBV4-1 and TRBJ1-5; 11 nucleotides line up with TRBD1. The CDR3 totals 15 residues. Per the germline V gene, CDR1 is MGHRA and CDR2 is YSYEKL. V was clipped by 1 base and J by 6 bases; unmatched bases: 2. The CDR3 reads CASSQGGQGVQPQHF. CDR3 nucleotides: TGCGCCAGCAGCCAAGGGGGACAGGGGGTTCAGCCCCAGCATTTT.

This clonotype turned up a few times. The chain joins TRBV30 to TRBJ2-3; D is undetermined. V dropped 0 bases and J dropped 0 bases, with 10 bases sitting between them. The CDR3 spans 15 residues. Looked up from germline, CDR1 is GTSNPN and CDR2 is SVGIG (reference sequence). CDR3 DNA sequence: TGTGCCTGGAGTGTATCCCCAGTGAGCACAGATACGCAGTATTTT. Protein sequence: CAWSVSPVSTDTQYF.

The chain joins TRBV19 to TRBJ1-5; TRBD1 matches 7 bases. Germline assignment: CDR1 LNHDA and CDR2 SQIVND (reference sequence). This CDR3 has 14 amino acids. J lost 6 bases, V lost 3 bases, and 5 bases had no gene match. The CDR3, as DNA: TGTGCCAGTAGTATCGGCAGGGGGGTTCAGCCCCAGCATTTT. Its translation: CASSIGRGVQPQHF.

The chain employs TRBV9 and TRBJ2-7, with D possibly being TRBD2 (6 bases). CDR1 is SGDLS, CDR2 YYNGEE, per germline. V was shortened by 3 bases and J by 0 bases, with 10 bases between the two germline ends. The CDR3 runs to 14 residues. CDR3 nucleotide sequence: TGTGCCAGCAGCGCCGGAGGGCCCTCCTACGAGCAGTACTTC. Its translation: CASSAGGPSYEQYF.

The V gene is TRBV20-1, the J gene TRBJ2-4; the D gene could be TRBD1 or TRBD2 (6 bases each). Trimming took 0 bases from V and 16 from J, leaving 13 bases between them. CDR3 length: 11 residues. Germline lookup yields CDR1 DFQATT and CDR2 SNEGSKA (reference sequence). The CDR3 is CSAREVGGKYF. The DNA of the CDR3 is TGCAGTGCTAGAGAGGTCGGGGGCAAATACTTC.

There are many counts of this clonotype. This rearrangement joins TRBV20-1 to TRBJ2-1; the D is unclear. CDR3 length: 10 residues. V lost 2 bases, J lost 9 bases, and 5 bases lay in between. From germline, CDR1 is DFQATT and CDR2 SNEGSKA (reference sequence). The CDR3: CSARRAEQFF. The CDR3 DNA follows: TGCAGTGCTAGAAGAGCTGAGCAGTTCTTC.

This clonotype came up a few times. As DNA, the CDR3 is TGTGCCAGCAGAACTACTAGCGGGAGAGCCTCAGGAAGCACAGATACGCAGTATTTT. Its translation is CASRTTSGRASGSTDTQYF. The chain couples TRBV6-1 to TRBJ2-3, with 11 bases lining up with TRBD2. This CDR3 spans 19 amino acids. Germline V gene lookup returns CDR1 MNHNS and CDR2 SASEGT. The J segment lost 0 bases and the V segment lost 6 bases, leaving 14 bases of the junction unmatched.